These 8 T cell receptor beta chains came from one sample sequenced in a study of blood T cell repertoires in COVID-19. TCRdb keeps only in-frame clones here, not all; method: immunoSEQ multiplex PCR. The sample includes approximately 180,000 clones, roughly 87% of them seen just once. Sequencing input: PBMCs or T cells enriched from blood (not recorded which). Receptor source: a woman aged 40 to 50 with acute COVID-19.

This clone was recorded only once. The CDR3 reads CASSLVQGKIYEQYF. The CDR3 bases are TGCGCCAGCAGCTTGGTACAGGGGAAAATCTACGAGCAGTACTTC. This sequence joins TRBV5-1 and TRBJ2-7; 7 bases line up with TRBD1. The CDR3 is 15 residues long. From germline, CDR1 is SGHRS and CDR2 YFSETQ. The J segment lost 3 bases and the V segment lost 0 bases, leaving 6 bases of the junction unmatched.

The J gene is TRBJ2-3, the V gene TRBV15; the match to TRBD2 covers 7 bases. V lost 2 bases, J lost 1 base, and 12 bases stayed unmatched. The CDR3 is 18 amino acids. CDR1 is LNHNV, CDR2 YYDKDF, per germline (reference sequence). In nucleotides, the CDR3 is TGTGCCACCAGCAGACTCGGGGCTAGCGGAATTCGCACAGATACGCAGTATTTT. Protein sequence: CATSRLGASGIRTDTQYF.

This clone has a single count. This rearrangement joins TRBV9 to TRBJ1-2, with TRBD1 matching over 10 bases. CDR3 length equals 15 residues. Looked up from germline, CDR1 is SGDLS and CDR2 is YYNGEE. The V segment lost 3 bases and the J segment 4 bases; nucleotides outside the gene matches: 6. CDR3 region: CASSEGDRGPYGYTF. The CDR3 region has the DNA TGTGCCAGCAGCGAGGGGGACAGGGGACCCTATGGCTACACCTTC.

The chain uses TRBV15 and TRBJ2-7; 7 nucleotides match TRBD1. V was pared by 4 bases and J by 3 bases, with 9 bases of the junction left unmatched. This CDR3 has 15 residues. From germline, CDR1 is LNHNV and CDR2 YYDKDF (reference sequence). The CDR3 nucleotides read TGTGCCACCAGCATTCTCCGTTCAGGGGGCTACGAGCAGTACTTC. Translating gives CATSILRSGGYEQYF.

V usage is TRBV5-4 and J usage is TRBJ2-2, with a weak D call TRBD1 (5 bases). Trimming shortened V by 1 base and J by 7 bases, and 11 bases separated the two germline ends. Germline V gene data show CDR1 as SGHNT and CDR2 as YYREEE (reference sequence). This CDR3 is 14 amino acids long. DNA for the CDR3: TGTGCCAGCAGCTTGCCAGGGATGAACGGGGAGCTGTTTTTT. Amino acids: CASSLPGMNGELFF.

The V gene is TRBV5-1, the J gene TRBJ2-3; 7 nucleotides match TRBD2. The V segment lost 0 bases and the J segment 0 bases; nucleotides outside the gene matches: 1. Looked up from germline, CDR1 is SGHRS and CDR2 is YFSETQ. The CDR3 length is 15 residues. CDR3 DNA sequence: TGCGCCAGCAGCTTGGCCGGGGGGAGCACAGATACGCAGTATTTT. Translating it yields CASSLAGGSTDTQYF.

The chain employs TRBV19 and TRBJ2-3, with TRBD2 as a possible D gene (5 bases). Trimming cost V 5 bases and J 6 bases, with 12 bases left between them. The germline gives CDR1 LNHDA, CDR2 SQIVND (reference sequence). This CDR3 comprises 13 residues. CDR3 nucleotides: TGTGCCAGTAGTTCCCGGGGTCTGGATACGCAGTATTTT. Translating it yields CASSSRGLDTQYF.

V gene TRBV6-5 combines with J gene TRBJ1-1; 7 nucleotides agree with TRBD1. The germline V gene has CDR1 MNHEY and CDR2 SVGAGI. With 5 bases clipped from V and 3 bases from J, the junction kept 6 bases outside the gene matches. This CDR3 has 14 amino acids. CDR3 sequence: CASSTGAGDTEAFF. Written as DNA, the CDR3 is TGTGCCAGCAGTACAGGGGCGGGTGACACTGAAGCTTTCTTT.